These 5 T cell receptor beta chains were all obtained from the same sample, sequenced in a study of neurological immune-mediated disorders. TCRdb reprocessed the 5' RACE reads with MiXCR, giving one entry per CDR3 protein. Here the sample spans 77,000 or so distinct CDR3 sequences, approximately 10% being singletons. Specimen: PBMCs. All receptors come from a man over 45 in good health.

This clonotype has ten or more counts. This chain links TRBV25-1 with TRBJ1-3; D not resolved. Trimming left V 1 base short and J 0 bases short, with 7 bases between. Looked up from germline, CDR1 is MGHDK and CDR2 is SYGVNS. The CDR3 has 15 residues. The CDR3 here is CASSESWDSGNTIYF. The CDR3 bases are TGTGCCAGCAGTGAATCTTGGGACTCTGGAAACACCATATATTTT.

This clonotype was seen ten or more times. The chain combines TRBV12-3 or TRBV12-4 with TRBJ1-1, with 9 bases identical to TRBD1. V trimming: 3 bases; J trimming: 4 bases; junction bases outside the gene matches: 6. The CDR3 runs to 15 residues. The CDR3 sequence: CASSLRDRASTEAFF. In DNA, the CDR3 is TGTGCCAGCAGTTTGCGGGACAGGGCATCCACTGAAGCTTTCTTT.

This clonotype was detected many times. The chain carries TRBV20-1 and TRBJ2-3; possibly TRBD2 for D (7 bases). The CDR3 spans 16 residues. Germline lookup yields CDR1 DFQATT and CDR2 SNEGSKA (reference sequence). V lost 2 bases and J 4 bases, leaving 19 bases between the germline ends. Here the CDR3 reads CSARRPQRGRADTQYF. CDR3 coding DNA: TGCAGTGCTAGAAGACCCCAAAGGGGGAGGGCAGATACGCAGTATTTT.

This clonotype was observed many times. CDR3 in amino acids: CSAPWGNTEAFF. The CDR3 region has the DNA TGCAGTGCCCCCTGGGGGAACACTGAAGCTTTCTTT. This rearrangement joins TRBV20-1 to TRBJ1-1; D is undetermined. V dropped 6 bases and J dropped 1 base, with 9 bases sitting between them. Germline V lookup: CDR1 DFQATT, CDR2 SNEGSKA (reference sequence). The CDR3 sequence is 12 residues long.

This clonotype was observed at least ten times. The chain links TRBV12-3 or TRBV12-4 to TRBJ1-4, with a tentative D call TRBD1 (5 bases). This CDR3 comprises 13 residues. V gave up 6 bases and J gave up 5 bases, with 10 bases separating them. This CDR3 is CASSGTANEKLFF. CDR3 sequence (DNA): TGTGCCAGCAGCGGGACGGCGAATGAAAAACTGTTTTTT.